The 18 T cell receptor beta chains presented below share a single source sample, sequenced in a study of cytomegalovirus exposure and HLA in healthy donors. This PCR relied on a set of 60 Vbeta primers and 13 Jbeta primers. Using immunoSEQ multiplex PCR, the repertoire was profiled, and TCRdb retains in-frame clones only, with some absent. The sample has roughly 110,000 clones; about four fifths are singletons. Specimen: PBMCs. These receptors were obtained from a man younger than 40 in good health and CMV-seropositive.

V is TRBV6-5 and J is TRBJ1-4; the D is unclear. This CDR3 contains 14 residues. V was pared by 6 bases and J by 5 bases, with 13 bases between. The germline V gene has CDR1 MNHEY and CDR2 SVGAGI. The CDR3 DNA follows: TGTGCCAGCAGATACGGTCAGGCCAATGAAAAACTGTTTTTT. Translation gives CASRYGQANEKLFF.

The rearrangement joins TRBV5-1 to TRBJ2-2; possible D gene TRBD1, 5 bases. This CDR3 has 14 residues. Trimming cost V 0 bases and J 6 bases, with 9 bases left between them. Germline V lookup: CDR1 SGHRS, CDR2 YFSETQ. CDR3 region: CASSLVVGPGELFF. CDR3 nucleotide sequence: TGCGCCAGCAGCTTGGTAGTGGGGCCCGGGGAGCTGTTTTTT.

The genes are TRBV6-5 and TRBJ2-7, with D possibly TRBD2 on 6 matching bases. Germline CDR1 and CDR2: MNHEY and SVGAGI. The CDR3 is made up of 13 amino acids. Trimming took 6 bases from V and 2 from J, leaving 11 bases between them. The CDR3 nucleotides are TGTGCCAGCAGCCGGGACTCGACCTACGAGCAGTACTTC. Translating it yields CASSRDSTYEQYF.

The rearrangement joins TRBV4-2 to TRBJ1-2; the match to TRBD1 covers 8 bases. CDR1 is LGHNA, CDR2 YNFKEQ, per germline. This CDR3 region has 15 residues. The trim removed 7 bases at V and 5 bases at J, leaving 12 bases unmatched. The chain's CDR3 is CASTTAADRGYGYTF. The CDR3 DNA follows: TGTGCCAGCACCACCGCAGCAGACAGGGGTTATGGCTACACCTTC.

This clone was counted between two and nine times. This rearrangement joins TRBV6-6 to TRBJ2-7; D remains ambiguous. Trimming took off 5 bases at V and 0 bases at J, with 8 bases between the two ends. The CDR3 runs 13 residues. Germline V gene data show CDR1 as MNHNY and CDR2 as SVGAGI (reference sequence). The CDR3 loop reads CASSIESSYEQYF. In nucleotides, the CDR3 is TGTGCCAGCAGTATTGAGTCCTCCTACGAGCAGTACTTC.

The chain is built from TRBV11-2 and TRBJ2-5; maybe TRBD1 (5 bases). This CDR3 comprises 15 residues. The germline V and J ends were trimmed by 2 bases and 2 bases, with 12 bases remaining between them. Germline CDR1 reads SGHAT; CDR2 reads FQNNGV. As DNA, the CDR3 is TGTGCCAGCAGCTTAATGGGGCAGGCTCAAGAGACCCAGTACTTC. Its translation: CASSLMGQAQETQYF.

This rearrangement joins TRBV7-9 to TRBJ2-2; 10 bases align to TRBD2. J was trimmed by 8 bases and V by 4 bases; bases with no gene match: 10. Germline lookup yields CDR1 SEHNR and CDR2 FQNEAQ (reference sequence). The CDR3 contains 16 residues. In DNA form, the CDR3 reads TGTGCCAGCAGCTCTCGCCTAGCGGGGGTGGAGGGGGAGCTGTTTTTT. This codes for CASSSRLAGVEGELFF.

This chain joins TRBV6-1 and TRBJ1-4, with 12 bases lining up with TRBD1. Germline CDR1 MNHNS, CDR2 SASEGT. Germline trimming cut 4 bases from V and 8 bases from J; bases unmatched to any gene: 11. The CDR3 is made up of 17 amino acids. CDR3 protein: CASSAGTGGAFYEKLFF. The DNA for the CDR3 is TGTGCCAGCAGTGCCGGGACAGGGGGCGCATTCTACGAAAAACTGTTTTTT.

The CDR3 here is CASTDRGTYNSPLHF. The CDR3 nucleotides are TGTGCCAGCACGGACAGGGGGACCTATAATTCACCCCTCCACTTT. The genes are TRBV25-1 and TRBJ1-6; 10 bases map to TRBD1. CDR3 length: 15 amino acids. V lost 7 bases and J lost 2; bases outside the gene matches: 2. Looked up from germline, CDR1 is MGHDK and CDR2 is SYGVNS. Full variable domain (rest looked up from reference TRBV25-1 and TRBJ1-6): EADIYQTPRYLVIGTGKKITLECSQTMGHDKMYWYQQDPGMELHLIHYSYGVNSTEKGDLSSESTVSRIRTEHFPLTLESARPSHTSQYLCASTDRGTYNSPLHFGNGTRLTVT.

This chain uses TRBV10-3 with TRBJ1-6, with TRBD1 matching 7 bases. The V segment lost 5 bases and the J segment 8 bases; nucleotides outside the gene matches: 9. Germline V gene data show CDR1 as ENHRY and CDR2 as SYGVKD. The CDR3 is 15 residues long. The CDR3 nucleotides read TGTGCCATCAGTCGACAGGGTGGATATGATTCACCCCTCCACTTT. Translating it yields CAISRQGGYDSPLHF.

This clone was observed a few times. CDR3 in amino acids: CASSETSSYNEQFF. DNA of the CDR3: TGTGCCAGCAGTGAGACTAGCTCCTACAATGAGCAGTTCTTC. This rearrangement joins TRBV6-4 to TRBJ2-1; the D gene is possibly TRBD2 (6 bases). This CDR3 spans 14 amino acids. V was trimmed by 3 bases and J by 0 bases, leaving 6 bases between them. Germline V lookup: CDR1 MRHNA, CDR2 SNTAGT.

As concerns this clone: The germline gene is not matched at one end of the junction; a read error may be the cause. The CDR3 DNA sequence: TGTGCTAGCAGCCCCGGGACAGGGATCTCTGGGGCCAACGTCCTGACTTTC. Translated, it gives CASSPGTGISGANVLTF. The chain combines TRBV7-7 with TRBJ2-6, with 9 positions matching TRBD1. This CDR3 contains 17 residues. Germline loops: CDR1 SSHAT, CDR2 FNYEAQ (reference sequence).

The chain is built from TRBV5-3 and TRBJ1-4, with a possible D match to TRBD1 (5 bases). TRBV5-3 is designated an ORF whose function remains uncertain. The V end lost 3 bases, the J end lost 2 bases, and 17 bases lay between the germline ends. This CDR3 has 17 residues. CDR3 DNA: TGTGCCAGAAGCTGGGGGGAACGGCGAGATACTAATGAAAAACTGTTTTTT. As protein: CARSWGERRDTNEKLFF.

The genes are TRBV6-1 and TRBJ1-1, with D possibly TRBD1 on 5 matching bases. Germline V gene lookup returns CDR1 MNHNS and CDR2 SASEGT. This CDR3 is 14 amino acids long. V was trimmed by 10 bases and J by 1 base, leaving 16 bases between them. CDR3 in amino acids: CATSSRGRNTEAFF. CDR3 in DNA: TGTGCCACCTCAAGTCGGGGGAGGAACACTGAAGCTTTCTTT.

The chain couples TRBV6-5 to TRBJ2-7; TRBD1 matches 7 bases. The V gene end was trimmed by 5 bases and the J gene end by 0 bases; junction bases not matched to a gene: 7. There are 15 residues in the CDR3. Germline V gene lookup returns CDR1 MNHEY and CDR2 SVGAGI. Written as DNA, the CDR3 is TGTGCCAGCAGTCCCTCGACAGGGAACTCCTACGAGCAGTACTTC. As protein: CASSPSTGNSYEQYF.

The chain recombines TRBV6-1 with TRBJ2-7; the D gene is possibly TRBD1 (5 bases). The CDR3 consists of 14 residues. V lost 3 bases to trimming and J lost 0 bases, with 9 bases between them. In germline, CDR1 is MNHNS, CDR2 SASEGT. The CDR3 DNA reads as TGTGCCAGCAGTGATAGGGGCAACTCCTACGAGCAGTACTTC. It translates to CASSDRGNSYEQYF.

This sequence joins TRBV6-4 and TRBJ2-3; D remains ambiguous. CDR1 and CDR2 from the germline V gene are MRHNA and SNTAGT. The germline V and J ends were trimmed by 5 bases and 6 bases, with 12 bases remaining between them. This CDR3 has 13 residues. CDR3 amino acids: CASSTQVQDTQYF. The CDR3 region has the DNA TGTGCCAGCAGTACCCAGGTTCAGGATACGCAGTATTTT.

The chain is built from TRBV7-9 and TRBJ2-7, with TRBD1 matching 12 bases. CDR1 is SEHNR, CDR2 FQNEAQ, per germline (reference sequence). J gave up 7 bases and V 5 bases, and 9 bases lay outside the gene matches. This CDR3 spans 15 amino acids. In DNA form, the CDR3 reads TGTGCCAGCAGCGCCTGGGGACAGGGGGCTCGAGAGCAGTACTTC. It translates to CASSAWGQGAREQYF.